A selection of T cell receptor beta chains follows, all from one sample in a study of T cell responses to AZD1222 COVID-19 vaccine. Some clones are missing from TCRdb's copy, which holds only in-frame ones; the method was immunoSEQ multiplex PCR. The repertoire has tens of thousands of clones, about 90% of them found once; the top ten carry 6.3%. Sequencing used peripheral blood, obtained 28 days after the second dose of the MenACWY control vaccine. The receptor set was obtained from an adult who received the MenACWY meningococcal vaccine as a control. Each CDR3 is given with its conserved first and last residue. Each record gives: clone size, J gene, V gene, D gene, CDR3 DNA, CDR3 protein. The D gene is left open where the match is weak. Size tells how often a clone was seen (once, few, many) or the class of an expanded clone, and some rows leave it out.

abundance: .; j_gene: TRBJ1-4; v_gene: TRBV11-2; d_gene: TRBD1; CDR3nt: TGTGCCAGCAGCTCCGGGGACAGCTTAGAAAAACTGTTTTTT; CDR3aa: CASSSGDSLEKLFF
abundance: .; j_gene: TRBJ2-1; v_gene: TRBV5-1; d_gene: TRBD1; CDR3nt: TGCGCCAGCAGCGCCGGGACAGACAGTAATGGGCAGTTCTTC; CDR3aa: CASSAGTDSNGQFF
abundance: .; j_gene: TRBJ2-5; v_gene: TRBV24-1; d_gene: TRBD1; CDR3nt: TGTGCCACCAGTGATTTGGGACAGGTGGGGGTGGAGACCCAGTACTTC; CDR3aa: CATSDLGQVGVETQYF
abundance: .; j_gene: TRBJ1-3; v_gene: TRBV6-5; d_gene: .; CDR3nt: TGTGCCAGCACCCCCGGTCACTCTGGAAACACCATATATTTT; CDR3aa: CASTPGHSGNTIYF
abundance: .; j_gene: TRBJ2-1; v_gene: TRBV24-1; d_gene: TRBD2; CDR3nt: TGTGCCACCAGTGATTTAAGCGGGAGGGACCCCCATGAGCAGTTCTTC; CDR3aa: CATSDLSGRDPHEQFF
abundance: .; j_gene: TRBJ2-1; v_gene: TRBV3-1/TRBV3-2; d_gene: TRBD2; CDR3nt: TGTGCCAGCAGCCAAGATTGGACTAGAGCCCATGAGCAGTTCTTC; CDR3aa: CASSQDWTRAHEQFF
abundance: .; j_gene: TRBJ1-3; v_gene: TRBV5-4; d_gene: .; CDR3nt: TGTGCCAGCAGTCAACAGTTATCTGGAAACACCATATATTTT; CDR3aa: CASSQQLSGNTIYF
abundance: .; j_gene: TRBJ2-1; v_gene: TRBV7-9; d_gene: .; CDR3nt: TGTGCCAGCAGCTTATCCCCCTTGAGCGAGACCTACAATGAGCAGTTCTTC; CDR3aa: CASSLSPLSETYNEQFF
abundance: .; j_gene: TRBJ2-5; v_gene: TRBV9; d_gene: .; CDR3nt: TGTGCCAGCAGCGTAGGTACAGAAGAGACCCAGTACTTC; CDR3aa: CASSVGTEETQYF
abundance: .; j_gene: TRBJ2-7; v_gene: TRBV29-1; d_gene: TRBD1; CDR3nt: TGCAGCGTTGAAATGCGGTCGGGACAGGGATCTGGGGAGCAGTACTTC; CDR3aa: CSVEMRSGQGSGEQYF
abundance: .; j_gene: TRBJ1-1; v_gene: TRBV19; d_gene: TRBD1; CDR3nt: TGTGCCAGTAGTTCTCCAGGGGGAGTGAACACTGAAGCTTTCTTT; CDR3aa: CASSSPGGVNTEAFF
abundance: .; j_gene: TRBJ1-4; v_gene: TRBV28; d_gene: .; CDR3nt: TGTGCCAGCACTTGGGACGGGAAACTGTTTTTT; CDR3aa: CASTWDGKLFF
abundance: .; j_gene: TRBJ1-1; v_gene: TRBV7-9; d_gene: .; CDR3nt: TGTGCCAGCAGCTTAGCGCAATGGGGCGAAGCTTTCTTT; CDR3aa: CASSLAQWGEAFF
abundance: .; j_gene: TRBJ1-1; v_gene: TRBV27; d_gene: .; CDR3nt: TGTGCCAGCAGTCCACCAGGTCCTGAAGCTTTCTTT; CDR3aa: CASSPPGPEAFF
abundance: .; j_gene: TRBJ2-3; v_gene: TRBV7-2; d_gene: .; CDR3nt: TGTGCCAGCAGCTTCGGTGTTGTCGCAGATACGCAGTATTTT; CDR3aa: CASSFGVVADTQYF
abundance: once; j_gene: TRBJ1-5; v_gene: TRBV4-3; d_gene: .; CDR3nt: TGCGCCAGCAGCCAAGAACAGTCTAGCAATCAGCCCCAGCATTTT; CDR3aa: CASSQEQSSNQPQHF
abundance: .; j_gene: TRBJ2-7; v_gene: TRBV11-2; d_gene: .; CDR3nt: TGTGCCAGCAGCCCACAGGCCGGGGGCACCTACGAGCAGTACTTC; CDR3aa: CASSPQAGGTYEQYF
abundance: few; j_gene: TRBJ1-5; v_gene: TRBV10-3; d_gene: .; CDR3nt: TGTGCCATCAGGGAGGGGAACAATCAGCCCCAGCATTTT; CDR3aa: CAIREGNNQPQHF
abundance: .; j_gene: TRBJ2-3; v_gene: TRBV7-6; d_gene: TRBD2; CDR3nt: TGTGCCAGCAGCTTAGGGGACCTAGCGGGAGGCACAGATACGCAGTATTTT; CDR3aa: CASSLGDLAGGTDTQYF
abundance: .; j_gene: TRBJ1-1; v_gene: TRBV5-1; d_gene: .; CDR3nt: TGCGCCAGCAGTCGTCCGGGATCCGAAGCTTTCTTT; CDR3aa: CASSRPGSEAFF
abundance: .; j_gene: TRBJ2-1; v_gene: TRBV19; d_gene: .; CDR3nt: TGTGCCAGTAGCCACCCCCTCCGACGAGTGGGAGAGCAGTTCTTC; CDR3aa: CASSHPLRRVGEQFF
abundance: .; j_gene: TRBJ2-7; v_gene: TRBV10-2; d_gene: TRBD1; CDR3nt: TGCGCCAGCAGGGGACAGCTGGTCTACGAGCAGTACTTC; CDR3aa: CASRGQLVYEQYF
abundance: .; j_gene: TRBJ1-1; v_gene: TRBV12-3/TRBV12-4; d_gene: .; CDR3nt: TGTGCCAGCAGGGGGTGGGGTGGTACTGAAGCTTTCTTT; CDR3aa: CASRGWGGTEAFF
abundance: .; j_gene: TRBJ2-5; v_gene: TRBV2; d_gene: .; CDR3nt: TGTGCCAGCAGTGAAGCACGAGAGACCCAGTACTTC; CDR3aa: CASSEARETQYF
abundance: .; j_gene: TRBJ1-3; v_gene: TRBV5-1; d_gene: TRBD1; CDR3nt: TGCGCCAGCAGCTTGGACCTGACAGGGTCTGGAAACACCATATATTTT; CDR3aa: CASSLDLTGSGNTIYF
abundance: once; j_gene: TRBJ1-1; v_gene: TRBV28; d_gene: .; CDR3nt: TGTGCCAGCAGTACCAGGGACTCCGAGAACACTGAAGCTTTCTTT; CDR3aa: CASSTRDSENTEAFF
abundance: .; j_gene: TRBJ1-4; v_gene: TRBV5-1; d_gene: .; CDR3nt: TGCGCCAGCAGCCGCGACTCTGATGAAAAACTGTTTTTT; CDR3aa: CASSRDSDEKLFF
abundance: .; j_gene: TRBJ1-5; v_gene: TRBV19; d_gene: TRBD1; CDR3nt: TGTGCCAGTAGTATGGGGGACAGTTATCAGCCCCAGCATTTT; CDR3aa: CASSMGDSYQPQHF
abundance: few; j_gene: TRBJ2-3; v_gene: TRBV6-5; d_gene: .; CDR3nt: TGTGCCAGCAGTTACTCTAGGGGTATGGATACGCAGTATTTT; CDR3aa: CASSYSRGMDTQYF
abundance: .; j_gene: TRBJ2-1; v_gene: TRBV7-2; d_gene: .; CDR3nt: TGTGCCAGCAGCTTAGCAGTTAGCCGGAGCTCCTACAATGAGCAGTTCTTC; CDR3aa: CASSLAVSRSSYNEQFF
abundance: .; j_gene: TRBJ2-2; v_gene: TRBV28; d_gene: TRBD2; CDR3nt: TGTGCCAGCAGGCCCGTAGCGGGAAGCAACGACGGGGAGCTGTTTTTT; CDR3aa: CASRPVAGSNDGELFF
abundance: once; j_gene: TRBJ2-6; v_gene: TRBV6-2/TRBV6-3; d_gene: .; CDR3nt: TGTGCCAGCAGTTACTCGGGGATCTCTGGGGCCAACGTCCTGACTTTC; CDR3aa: CASSYSGISGANVLTF
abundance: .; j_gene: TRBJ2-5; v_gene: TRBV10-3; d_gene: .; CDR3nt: TGTGCCATCTCGGTTGCGGGAGAGACCCAGTACTTC; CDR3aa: CAISVAGETQYF
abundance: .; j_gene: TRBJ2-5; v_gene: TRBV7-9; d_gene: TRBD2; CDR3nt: TGTGCCAGCAGCCCCAGACTAGCGGGAGTAATGGAGACCCAGTACTTC; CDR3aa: CASSPRLAGVMETQYF
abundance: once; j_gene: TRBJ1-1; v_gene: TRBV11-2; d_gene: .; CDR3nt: TGTGCCAGCAGCTTTCCGGGGGAAGCTTTCTTT; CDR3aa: CASSFPGEAFF
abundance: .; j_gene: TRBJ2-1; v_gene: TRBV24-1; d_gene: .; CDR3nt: TGTGCCACCAGTGAGGGCAGCTGGCCCGGGACCTCGGAACAGTTCTTC; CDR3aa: CATSEGSWPGTSEQFF
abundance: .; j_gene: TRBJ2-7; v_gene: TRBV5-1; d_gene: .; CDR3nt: TGCGCCAGCAGCTTGGGGTTAGCTAGTCCGGGTTCCTACGAGCAGTACTTC; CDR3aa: CASSLGLASPGSYEQYF
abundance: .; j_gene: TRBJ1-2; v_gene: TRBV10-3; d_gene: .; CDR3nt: TGTGCCATCAGTGAGTCCCACAGACTCCGGGACTATGGCTACACCTTC; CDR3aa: CAISESHRLRDYGYTF
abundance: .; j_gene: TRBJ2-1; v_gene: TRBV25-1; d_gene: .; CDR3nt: TGTGCCAGCAGTCAGGGGATCGGGCAGTTCTTC; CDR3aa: CASSQGIGQFF
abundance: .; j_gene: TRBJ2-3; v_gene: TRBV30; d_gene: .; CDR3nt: TGTGCCCGTAGGATCGGACACGCAGATACGCAGTATTTT; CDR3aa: CARRIGHADTQYF
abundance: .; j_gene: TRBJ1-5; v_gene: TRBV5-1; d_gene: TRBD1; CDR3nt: TGCGCCAGCAGCTTGGGGAACAGGGGGCTGGGGTCAGAGCCCCAGCATTTT; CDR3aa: CASSLGNRGLGSEPQHF
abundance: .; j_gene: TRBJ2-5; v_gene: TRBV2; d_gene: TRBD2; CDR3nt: TGTGCCAGCAGTGAATGGGCGGGAGGTACTCAAGAGACCCAGTACTTC; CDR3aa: CASSEWAGGTQETQYF
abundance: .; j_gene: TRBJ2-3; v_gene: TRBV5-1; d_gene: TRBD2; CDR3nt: TGCGCCAGCAGGTTCACGACTAGCGGCACAGATACGCAGTATTTT; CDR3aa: CASRFTTSGTDTQYF